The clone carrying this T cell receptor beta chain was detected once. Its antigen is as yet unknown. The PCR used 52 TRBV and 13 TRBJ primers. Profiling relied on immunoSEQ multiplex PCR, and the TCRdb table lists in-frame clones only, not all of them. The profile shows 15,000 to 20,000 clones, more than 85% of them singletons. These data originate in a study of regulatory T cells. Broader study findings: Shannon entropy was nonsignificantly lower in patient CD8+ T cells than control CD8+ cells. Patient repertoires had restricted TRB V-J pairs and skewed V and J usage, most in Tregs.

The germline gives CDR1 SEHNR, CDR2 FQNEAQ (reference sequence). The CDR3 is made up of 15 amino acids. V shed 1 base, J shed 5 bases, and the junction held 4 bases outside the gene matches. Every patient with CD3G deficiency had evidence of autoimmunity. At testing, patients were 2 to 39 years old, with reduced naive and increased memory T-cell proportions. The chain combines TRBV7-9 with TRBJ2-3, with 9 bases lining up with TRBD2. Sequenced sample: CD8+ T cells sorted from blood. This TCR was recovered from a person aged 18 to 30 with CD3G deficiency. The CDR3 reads CASSLVAGEGDTQYF. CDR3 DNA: TGTGCCAGCAGCTTAGTAGCGGGAGAGGGAGATACGCAGTATTTT.